Listed here are 3 T cell receptor beta chains from one sample, sequenced in a study of CD8 T cells in Susac syndrome. An input of 0.5 to 1 ug of RNA was subjected to reverse transcription using random hexamers. Each CDR3 protein gets one entry after TCRdb re-called the immunoSEQ multiplex PCR reads with MiXCR. The profile shows under 150,000 distinct CDR3 sequences, 75% to 90% of them singletons. The sequenced material came from CD8+ T cells from PBMCs. These receptors all stem from a human donor with multiple sclerosis.

The chain combines TRBV27 with TRBJ1-5, with 7 bases aligning to TRBD1. Germline-derived CDR1 and CDR2 are MNHEY and SMNVEV (reference sequence). The CDR3 totals 14 residues. V lost 7 bases to trimming and J lost 8 bases; unmatched junction nucleotides: 11. CDR3 DNA sequence: TGTGCCAGCAATCCAGGGGGGGCCCAGGAGCCCCAGCATTTT. The encoded protein is CASNPGGAQEPQHF.

The chain combines TRBV10-3 with TRBJ2-2; 8 bases line up with TRBD1. Germline CDR1 ENHRY, CDR2 SYGVKD. The CDR3 spans 15 residues. J lost 10 bases, V lost 2 bases, and 9 bases had no gene match. CDR3 DNA: TGTGCCATCAGTGAGGCGGGGACAGGTCCCGTGGAGCTGTTTTTT. Translated: CAISEAGTGPVELFF.

The chain links TRBV6-2 or TRBV6-3 to TRBJ2-7; TRBD1 matches at 11 bases. V lost 0 bases to trimming and J lost 4 bases; unmatched junction nucleotides: 5. Germline V CDR1 and CDR2: MNHEY, SVGEGT. There are 16 residues in the CDR3. The CDR3: CASSYSGDRGTYEQYV. CDR3 DNA sequence: TGTGCCAGCAGTTACTCTGGGGACAGGGGGACTTACGAGCAGTACGTC.